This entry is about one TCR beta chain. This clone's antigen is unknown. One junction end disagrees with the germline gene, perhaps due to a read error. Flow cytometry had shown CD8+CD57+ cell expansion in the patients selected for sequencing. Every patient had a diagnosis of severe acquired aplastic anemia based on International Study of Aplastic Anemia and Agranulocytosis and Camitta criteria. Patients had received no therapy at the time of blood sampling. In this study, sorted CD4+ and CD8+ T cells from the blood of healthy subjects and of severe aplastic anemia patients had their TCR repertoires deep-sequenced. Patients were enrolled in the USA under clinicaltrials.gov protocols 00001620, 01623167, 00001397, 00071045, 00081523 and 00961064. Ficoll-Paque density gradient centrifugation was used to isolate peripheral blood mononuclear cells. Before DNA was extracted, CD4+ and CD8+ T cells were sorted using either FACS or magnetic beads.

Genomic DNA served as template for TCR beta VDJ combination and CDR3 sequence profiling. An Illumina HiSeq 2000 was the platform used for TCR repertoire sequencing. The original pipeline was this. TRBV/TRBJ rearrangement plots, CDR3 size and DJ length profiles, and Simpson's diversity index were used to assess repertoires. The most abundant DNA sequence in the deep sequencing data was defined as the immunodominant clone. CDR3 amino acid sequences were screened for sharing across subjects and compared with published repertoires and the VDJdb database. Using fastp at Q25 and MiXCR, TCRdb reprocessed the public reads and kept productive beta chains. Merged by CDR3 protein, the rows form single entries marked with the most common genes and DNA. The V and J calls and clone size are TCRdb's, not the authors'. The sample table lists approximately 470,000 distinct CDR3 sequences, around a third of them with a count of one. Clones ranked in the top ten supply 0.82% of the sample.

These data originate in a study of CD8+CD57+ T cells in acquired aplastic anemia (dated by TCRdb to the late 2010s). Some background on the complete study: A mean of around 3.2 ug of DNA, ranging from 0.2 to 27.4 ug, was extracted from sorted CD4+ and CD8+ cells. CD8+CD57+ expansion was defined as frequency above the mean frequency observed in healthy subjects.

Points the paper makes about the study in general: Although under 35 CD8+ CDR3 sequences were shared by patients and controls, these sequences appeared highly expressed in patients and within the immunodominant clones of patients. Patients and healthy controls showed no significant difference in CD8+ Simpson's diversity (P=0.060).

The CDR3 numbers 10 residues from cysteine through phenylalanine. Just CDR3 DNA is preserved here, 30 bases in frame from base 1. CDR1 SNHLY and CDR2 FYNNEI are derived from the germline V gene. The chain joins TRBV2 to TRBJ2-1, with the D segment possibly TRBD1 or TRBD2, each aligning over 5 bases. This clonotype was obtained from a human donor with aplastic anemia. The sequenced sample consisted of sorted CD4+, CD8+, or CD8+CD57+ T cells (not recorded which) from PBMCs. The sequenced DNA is TGTACCAGCCAGAGGGGTGAGCAGTTCTTC. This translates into CTSQRGEQFF.